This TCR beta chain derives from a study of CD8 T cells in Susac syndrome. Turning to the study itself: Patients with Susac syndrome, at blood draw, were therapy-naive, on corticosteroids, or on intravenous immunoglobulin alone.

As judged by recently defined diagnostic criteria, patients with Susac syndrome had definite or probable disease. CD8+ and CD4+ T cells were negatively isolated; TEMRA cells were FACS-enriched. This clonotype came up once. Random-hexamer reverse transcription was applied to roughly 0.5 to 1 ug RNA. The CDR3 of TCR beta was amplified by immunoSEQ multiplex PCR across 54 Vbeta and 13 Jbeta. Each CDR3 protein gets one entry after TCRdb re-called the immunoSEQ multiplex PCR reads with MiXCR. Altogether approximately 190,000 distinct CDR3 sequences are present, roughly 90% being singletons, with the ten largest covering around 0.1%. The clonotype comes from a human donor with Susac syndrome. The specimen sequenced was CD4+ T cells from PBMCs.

CDR3 region: CASSIPRLAGLYNEQFF. The CDR3 DNA is TGTGCCAGTAGTATCCCTAGACTAGCGGGACTCTACAATGAGCAGTTCTTC. V gene TRBV19 combines with J gene TRBJ2-1, with TRBD2 matching 11 bases. The CDR3 has 17 amino acids. Germline CDR1 LNHDA, CDR2 SQIVND (reference sequence). Germline trimming cut 3 bases from V and 3 bases from J; bases unmatched to any gene: 7.